This entry lists 2 T cell receptor beta chains sequenced from one sample in a study of blood T cell repertoires in COVID-19. Some clones are missing from TCRdb's copy, which holds only in-frame ones; the method was immunoSEQ multiplex PCR. The table shows 350,000 to 450,000 clones, with about 90% occurring only once. Sequencing used peripheral blood. These receptors were taken from a woman aged 60-75 years with COVID-19, enrolled during active disease.

This clone came up once. The J gene is TRBJ2-2, the V gene TRBV5-1, with D tentatively TRBD1 (6 bases). The V end lost 5 bases, the J end lost 3 bases, and 11 bases lay between the germline ends. Germline V gene lookup returns CDR1 SGHRS and CDR2 YFSETQ. This CDR3 region has 14 residues. The CDR3 sequence: CASRGAADTGELFF. The CDR3 bases are TGCGCCAGCAGGGGGGCCGCGGACACCGGGGAGCTGTTTTTT.

This chain joins TRBV5-1 and TRBJ1-5, with TRBD1 as a possible D gene (6 bases). Per germline, CDR1 SGHRS and CDR2 YFSETQ. This CDR3 region has 15 residues. Trimming cost V 0 bases and J 3 bases, with 10 bases left between them. CDR3 sequence (DNA): TGCGCCAGCAGCTTGGGGCAGGGGTACAATCAGCCCCAGCATTTT. It is translated as CASSLGQGYNQPQHF.